The 17 T cell receptor beta chains below were found in one sample sequenced in a study of T cells in Graves' hyperthyroidism and ophthalmopathy. What was amplified from RNA transcripts were TCR beta CDR3 regions. HTBI primers were employed in a first-round RT-PCR of the TCR CDR3. One entry per CDR3 protein, called by TCRdb with MiXCR from the multiplex PCR reads. The data hold more than 550,000 distinct CDR3 sequences, with 45% observed a single time. Input material: peripheral blood or thyroid tissue (not recorded which). The receptors here all came from an adult man with Graves' disease, either hyperthyroidism or ophthalmopathy (not recorded which).

The chain recombines TRBV6-1 with TRBJ2-7; D is possibly TRBD1 (5 bases). Trimming took 5 bases from V and 0 from J, leaving 17 bases between them. This CDR3 comprises 16 residues. Germline V lookup: CDR1 MNHNS, CDR2 SASEGT. The DNA for the CDR3 is TGTGCCAGCAGTTACTCACGGACAATGGGCTCCTACGAGCAGTACTTC. Translation: CASSYSRTMGSYEQYF.

The J gene is TRBJ1-1, the V gene TRBV7-9; D uncertain. This CDR3 spans 14 amino acids. Germline CDR1 is SEHNR and CDR2 is FQNEAQ (reference sequence). V gave up 5 bases and J gave up 4 bases, with 14 bases separating them. In DNA, the CDR3 is TGTGCCAGCAGCCAAGAGGTGACTGGCACTGAAGCTTTCTTT. Translation gives CASSQEVTGTEAFF.

This clonotype came up a few times. This chain connects TRBV4-1 to TRBJ1-1; the D is unclear. Germline CDR1 is MGHRA and CDR2 is YSYEKL. The V gene lost 2 bases and the J gene lost 0 bases, with 7 bases spanning the gap. This CDR3 has 14 amino acids. The CDR3 sequence: CASSQFTVNTEAFF. CDR3 sequence (DNA): TGCGCCAGCAGCCAATTCACAGTGAACACTGAAGCTTTCTTT.

Of note for this clonotype: Possible read error: a much larger clone is one base away. The chain couples TRBV29-1 to TRBJ1-5; the D is unclear. The CDR3 runs to 13 residues. The germline gives CDR1 SQVTM, CDR2 ANQGSEA. CDR3 loop: CSVRLMGDQHQHF. The CDR3 DNA reads TGCAGCGTTAGGCTTATGGGTGATCAGCACCAGCATTTT. Looking up the rest from reference TRBV29-1 and TRBJ1-5 gives the full variable domain: SAVISQKPSRDICQRGTSLTIQCQVDSQVTMMFWYRQQPGQSLTLIATANQGSEATYESGFVIDKFPISRPNLTFSTLTVSNMSPEDSSIYLCSVRLMGDQHQHFGDGTRLSIL.

The chain combines TRBV6-9 with TRBJ2-7; TRBD2 aligns across 14 bases. Germline V gene lookup returns CDR1 MNHGY and CDR2 SVAAGI. CDR3 length: 18 amino acids. Trimming cost V 5 bases and J 2 bases; bases outside gene matches: 11. The DNA for the CDR3 is TGTGCCAGCAGTGGACCCACTCGGACTAGCGGGAGGACCTACGAGCAGTACTTC. This translates into CASSGPTRTSGRTYEQYF.

The chain recombines TRBV11-1 with TRBJ1-5, with 8 bases aligning to TRBD1. Per the germline V gene, CDR1 is SGHAT and CDR2 is FQDESV (reference sequence). CDR3 length: 16 amino acids. V trimming: 5 bases; J trimming: 3 bases; junction bases outside the gene matches: 9. As DNA, the CDR3 is TGTGCCAGCAGCACCAGGGACAGGTCTTACAATCAGCCCCAGCATTTT. Its translation is CASSTRDRSYNQPQHF. Together with reference TRBV11-1 and TRBJ1-5, the CDR3 gives the full variable domain: EAEVAQSPRYKITEKSQAVAFWCDPISGHATLYWYRQILGQGPELLVQFQDESVVDDSQLPKDRFSAERLKGVDSTLKIQPAELGDSAMYLCASSTRDRSYNQPQHFGDGTRLSIL.

The J gene is TRBJ1-2, the V gene TRBV5-1; 7 bases are a match to TRBD1. V dropped 4 bases and J dropped 5; count of bases not matched to a gene: 14. CDR3 length equals 16 residues. In germline, CDR1 is SGHRS, CDR2 YFSETQ. The CDR3 region has the DNA TGCGCCAGCAGCCCGGAGAGGGGGCGCAGGGCGTATGGCTACACCTTC. Protein sequence: CASSPERGRRAYGYTF.

The chain carries TRBV29-1 and TRBJ1-6, with D possibly TRBD1 on 6 matching bases. Germline CDR1 reads SQVTM; CDR2 reads ANQGSEA. This CDR3 has 15 residues. The V and J ends lost 7 bases and 5 bases respectively, with 18 bases between them. CDR3 sequence reads: CSARGGSTNNSPLHF. The CDR3 nucleotides are TGCAGCGCCCGAGGGGGTTCAACCAATAATTCACCCCTCCACTTT.

The chain has TRBV29-1 and TRBJ1-2; D may be TRBD1 (5 bases). Germline values: CDR1 SQVTM, CDR2 ANQGSEA. V was trimmed by 6 bases and J by 2 bases, leaving 16 bases between them. This CDR3 has 14 amino acids. CDR3 sequence (DNA): TGCAGCGTAGAGTCGGGGGACGGGAACTATGGCTACACCTTC. Translating it yields CSVESGDGNYGYTF. Full variable domain (missing parts from reference TRBV29-1 and TRBJ1-2): SAVISQKPSRDICQRGTSLTIQCQVDSQVTMMFWYRQQPGQSLTLIATANQGSEATYESGFVIDKFPISRPNLTFSTLTVSNMSPEDSSIYLCSVESGDGNYGYTFGSGTRLTVV.

In this sample, this clonotype turned up once. The gene calls are TRBV7-2 and TRBJ2-3, with 10 bases aligning to TRBD2. There are 15 residues in the CDR3. Germline CDR1 is SGHTA and CDR2 is FQGNSA. V lost 5 bases to trimming and J lost 4 bases; unmatched junction nucleotides: 6. The CDR3 reads CASSPSGGRADTQYF. In DNA, the CDR3 is TGTGCCAGCAGCCCTAGCGGGGGAAGAGCAGATACGCAGTATTTT. Full variable domain (rest looked up from reference TRBV7-2 and TRBJ2-3): GAGVSQSPSNKVTEKGKDVELRCDPISGHTALYWYRQSLGQGLEFLIYFQGNSAPDKSGLPSDRFSAERTGGSVSTLTIQRTQQEDSAVYLCASSPSGGRADTQYFGPGTRLTVL.

This chain uses TRBV12-3 or TRBV12-4 with TRBJ1-2; D call uncertain. Trimming took off 4 bases at V and 2 bases at J, with 8 bases between the two ends. The CDR3 sequence is 13 residues long. CDR3: CASSSAENYGYTF. The CDR3 DNA follows: TGTGCCAGCAGTTCAGCAGAAAACTATGGCTACACCTTC.

Many counts were recorded for this clonotype. The genes are TRBV7-9 and TRBJ1-2; D is unresolved. The CDR3 length is 13 residues. Looked up from germline, CDR1 is SEHNR and CDR2 is FQNEAQ (reference sequence). Deletions cut 5 bases from V and 0 bases from J, with 7 bases between. The CDR3 region is CASSQDANYGYTF. The CDR3 DNA reads TGTGCCAGCAGCCAAGACGCTAACTATGGCTACACCTTC. Full variable domain (missing parts from reference TRBV7-9 and TRBJ1-2): DTGVSQNPRHKITKRGQNVTFRCDPISEHNRLYWYRQTLGQGPEFLTYFQNEAQLEKSRLLSDRFSAERPKGSFSTLEIQRTEQGDSAMYLCASSQDANYGYTFGSGTRLTVV.

This clonotype showed up many times. The chain uses TRBV29-1 and TRBJ1-1, with TRBD1 identical over 8 bases. The CDR3 is 13 residues long. Germline CDR1 reads SQVTM; CDR2 reads ANQGSEA. J was trimmed by 5 bases and V by 7 bases; bases with no gene match: 9. This CDR3 is CSGTWTGSTEAFF. In DNA form, the CDR3 reads TGCAGCGGGACTTGGACAGGGAGTACTGAAGCTTTCTTT.

The chain couples TRBV29-1 to TRBJ1-1; 11 bases are a match to TRBD1. Germline trimming cut 5 bases from V and 4 bases from J; bases unmatched to any gene: 6. The CDR3 covers 14 residues. Per the germline V gene, CDR1 is SQVTM and CDR2 is ANQGSEA. The CDR3 bases are TGCAGCGTTCGTATCGGGACAGGGGGCACTGAAGCTTTCTTT. Its translation: CSVRIGTGGTEAFF.

This clonotype came up many times. The chain is built from TRBV19 and TRBJ1-5, with D hard to call. The V gene's germline CDR1 is LNHDA and CDR2 SQIVND (reference sequence). CDR3 length: 12 residues. Trimming took 4 bases from V and 6 from J, leaving 7 bases between them. The CDR3 is CASSNVGQPQHF. The CDR3 bases are TGTGCCAGTAGTAATGTGGGTCAGCCCCAGCATTTT.

This chain joins TRBV20-1 and TRBJ2-5, with TRBD2 matching 10 bases. V lost 2 bases and J lost 1; bases outside the gene matches: 4. CDR1 is DFQATT and CDR2 is SNEGSKA in the germline V gene (reference sequence). The CDR3 totals 15 residues. As DNA, the CDR3 is TGCAGTGCTAGATCACTAGCGGGGCTCCAAGAGACCCAGTACTTC. Translated, it gives CSARSLAGLQETQYF.

A remark on this clonotype: The junction departs from germline at one end; a sequencing error may be responsible. The genes are TRBV25-1 and TRBJ2-7, with a weak D call TRBD2 (5 bases). The CDR3 has 14 residues. Per the germline V gene, CDR1 is MGHDK and CDR2 is SYGVNS. CDR3 sequence: CASSEPLVDYGQYF. Here the CDR3 DNA reads TGTGCCAGCAGTGAGCCCCTAGTCGACTACGGGCAGTACTTC.